This passage covers 25 T cell receptor beta chains from one sample sequenced in a study of blood T cell repertoires in COVID-19. The repertoire was sequenced with immunoSEQ multiplex PCR; TCRdb's copy has only in-frame clones and lacks some. This table holds about 250,000 clones, around 82% found once. What was sequenced was peripheral blood. The receptor set was obtained from a middle-aged man with active or convalescent COVID-19.

The V call is TRBV7-3, the J call TRBJ1-1; D gene ambiguous. Germline V gene data show CDR1 as SGHTA and CDR2 as FQGTGA. V lost 1 base, J lost 2 bases, and 5 bases lay in between. This CDR3 region has 13 residues. CDR3 coding DNA: TGTGCCAGCAGCTTAAGTCGTAACACTGAAGCTTTCTTT. Residues: CASSLSRNTEAFF. The full variable domain, its missing parts supplied by reference TRBV7-3 and TRBJ1-1, is GAGVSQTPSNKVTEKGKYVELRCDPISGHTALYWYRQSLGQGPEFLIYFQGTGAADDSGLPNDRFFAVRPEGSVSTLKIQRTERGDSAVYLCASSLSRNTEAFFGQGTRLTVV.

The chain combines TRBV10-3 with TRBJ2-7; no clear D. Trimming left V 3 bases short and J 2 bases short, with 11 bases between. The CDR3 length is 14 residues. The germline CDR1 and CDR2 sequences are ENHRY and SYGVKD. In nucleotides, the CDR3 is TGTGCCATCAGTGATCGAGGCGTAACCTACGAGCAGTACTTC. Translated, it gives CAISDRGVTYEQYF.

The CDR3 region has the DNA TGTGCCTGGATCCCCCGGGACAGGGGTACCCAAGCTTTCTTT. Residues: CAWIPRDRGTQAFF. The chain joins TRBV30 to TRBJ1-1, with 10 bases that match TRBD1. After removal of 4 bases from V and 9 bases from J, the junction contained 11 bases not matched to a gene. Germline-derived CDR1 and CDR2 are GTSNPN and SVGIG (reference sequence). The CDR3 consists of 14 residues.

The genes are TRBV6-5 and TRBJ2-1; 8 nucleotides match TRBD2. Germline V lookup: CDR1 MNHEY, CDR2 SVGAGI. The V gene end was trimmed by 2 bases and the J gene end by 7 bases; junction bases not matched to a gene: 4. The CDR3 spans 14 residues. The CDR3 nucleotides are TGTGCCAGCAGTTACGGCGGGAGGCCTAATGAGCAGTTCTTC. Its protein product is CASSYGGRPNEQFF.

The J gene is TRBJ2-4, the V gene TRBV30; D might be TRBD1 (7 bases). Germline loops: CDR1 GTSNPN, CDR2 SVGIG (reference sequence). Trimming removed 0 bases at V and 7 bases at J, with 16 bases between. The CDR3 is 15 amino acids. The CDR3 nucleotides are TGTGCCTGGAGTGTACCGGACAGGAGGGGGAACATTCAGTACTTC. Protein product: CAWSVPDRRGNIQYF.

V is TRBV6-5 and J is TRBJ2-7; the match to TRBD1 covers 7 bases. Germline loops: CDR1 MNHEY, CDR2 SVGAGI. This CDR3 spans 14 amino acids. Losses at the gene ends were 6 bases for V and 5 bases for J; bases not matched to a gene: 10. Here the CDR3 DNA reads TGTGCCAGCAGGAGACAGGGCTTACCTGACGAGCAGTACTTC. It codes for CASRRQGLPDEQYF.

The CDR3 spells CASRGRGLKRNTIYF. As DNA, the CDR3 is TGTGCCAGCAGGGGTAGAGGACTGAAAAGAAACACCATATATTTT. V usage is TRBV3-1 (or the pseudogene TRBV3-2) and J usage is TRBJ1-3; D is uncertain. The CDR3 consists of 15 residues. Trimming cost V 6 bases and J 5 bases, with 17 bases left between them. Looked up from germline, CDR1 is LGHDT and CDR2 is YNNKEL (reference sequence).

The J gene is TRBJ1-5, the V gene TRBV7-6; D gene uncertain. The ends were cut back, 1 base at V and 5 bases at J, with 6 bases in the middle. Per germline, CDR1 SGHVS and CDR2 FNYEAQ. CDR3 length: 13 amino acids. The CDR3 loop reads CASSLGEHQPQHF. CDR3 DNA sequence: TGTGCCAGCAGCTTAGGGGAGCATCAGCCCCAGCATTTT.

The genes are TRBV30 and TRBJ2-3, with D maybe TRBD1 (5 bases). Trimming removed 2 bases at V and 0 bases at J, with 9 bases between. The CDR3 extends over 14 amino acids. Germline V gene data show CDR1 as GTSNPN and CDR2 as SVGIG (reference sequence). The CDR3 nucleotides are TGTGCCTGGAGTAGTGGGGCTAGCACAGATACGCAGTATTTT. It specifies CAWSSGASTDTQYF.

The V and J genes are TRBV7-3 and TRBJ2-2, with TRBD2 matching over 8 bases. The V gene's germline CDR1 is SGHTA and CDR2 FQGTGA. The CDR3 spans 15 residues. V was clipped by 5 bases and J by 5 bases; unmatched bases: 7. CDR3 bases: TGTGCCAGCAGCCCGCGACTAGCGCCTACCGGGGAGCTGTTTTTT. This codes for CASSPRLAPTGELFF.

The chain couples TRBV3-1 (or the pseudogene TRBV3-2) to TRBJ2-7, with 7 nucleotides matching TRBD1. The V segment lost 4 bases and the J segment 0 bases; nucleotides outside the gene matches: 3. Germline CDR1 and CDR2: LGHDT and YNNKEL (reference sequence). CDR3 length: 14 residues. As DNA, the CDR3 is TGTGCCAGCAGCCCGGGACAGAGCTCCTACGAGCAGTACTTC. As protein: CASSPGQSSYEQYF.

This chain links TRBV19 with TRBJ1-2, with no clear D. Germline loops: CDR1 LNHDA, CDR2 SQIVND (reference sequence). V lost 3 bases to trimming and J lost 6 bases, with 17 bases between them. The CDR3 runs 15 residues. The CDR3 loop reads CASSIGGPSENGYTF. CDR3 sequence (DNA): TGTGCCAGTAGTATCGGAGGTCCCAGCGAAAATGGCTACACCTTC.

V gene TRBV12-3 or TRBV12-4 combines with J gene TRBJ1-5, with no clear D. CDR3 length: 12 amino acids. The V gene lost 6 bases and the J gene lost 7 bases, with 10 bases spanning the gap. The CDR3 sequence: CASSRSRQPQHF. CDR3 nucleotides: TGTGCCAGCAGCCGCTCGAGGCAGCCCCAGCATTTT.

This clone was recorded once. The J gene is TRBJ2-1, the V gene TRBV3-1 (or the pseudogene TRBV3-2); perhaps TRBD1 as D (5 bases). This CDR3 is 16 amino acids long. Trimming took off 4 bases at V and 6 bases at J, with 19 bases between the two ends. Per the germline V gene, CDR1 is LGHDT and CDR2 is YNNKEL (reference sequence). The CDR3, as DNA: TGTGCCAGCAGCCCGCCGATTGGGGTTGGGGCCAATGAGCAGTTCTTC. It yields the protein CASSPPIGVGANEQFF.

This chain links TRBV6-1 with TRBJ2-7; 7 positions agree with TRBD1. The CDR3 is 14 amino acids. Looked up from germline, CDR1 is MNHNS and CDR2 is SASEGT. The V and J ends lost 2 bases and 0 bases, in that order; junction bases with no gene match: 1. CDR3 nucleotide sequence: TGTGCCAGCAGTGAAACAGGGGCCTCCTACGAGCAGTACTTC. Translating it yields CASSETGASYEQYF.

V usage is TRBV6-6 and J usage is TRBJ1-6; D unclear. Deletions cut 0 bases from V and 5 bases from J, with 8 bases between. Germline CDR1 MNHNY, CDR2 SVGAGI (reference sequence). This CDR3 has 15 residues. The CDR3 nucleotides read TGTGCCAGCAGTTACTCAGGGAGAAATAATTCACCCCTCCACTTT. Translated: CASSYSGRNNSPLHF.

The rearrangement uses TRBV7-9 and TRBJ2-1, with D possibly being TRBD2 (6 bases). The CDR3 extends over 13 amino acids. Trimming pared 4 bases from V and 12 bases from J, leaving 16 bases between. The germline gives CDR1 SEHNR, CDR2 FQNEAQ (reference sequence). This CDR3 is CASSSPSEFGQFF. The CDR3 DNA sequence: TGTGCCAGCAGCTCACCTAGCGAGTTCGGGCAGTTCTTC.

The V gene is TRBV12-5, the J gene TRBJ2-1; 8 positions match TRBD2. In germline, CDR1 is LGHNT, CDR2 FRNRAP. The CDR3 has 13 amino acids. J gave up 9 bases and V 1 base, and 2 bases lay outside the gene matches. CDR3 sequence reads: CASGLDGGGEQFF. CDR3 nucleotide sequence: TGTGCTAGTGGTTTGGACGGGGGGGGTGAGCAGTTCTTC.

This clone was recorded a few times. V usage is TRBV28 and J usage is TRBJ1-2, with 8 bases identical to TRBD1. Germline V gene lookup returns CDR1 MDHEN and CDR2 SYDVKM. The CDR3 consists of 14 residues. The V and J ends lost 5 bases and 3 bases, in that order; junction bases with no gene match: 5. The CDR3 protein is CASSAPDRDYGYTF. Written as DNA, the CDR3 is TGTGCCAGCAGTGCCCCGGACAGGGACTATGGCTACACCTTC.

The chain joins TRBV7-2 to TRBJ1-4, with D possibly being TRBD1 (6 bases). This CDR3 has 15 amino acids. The germline CDR1 and CDR2 sequences are SGHTA and FQGNSA. Deletions cut 4 bases from V and 7 bases from J, with 16 bases between. Here the CDR3 DNA reads TGTGCCAGCAGCTCGTCAGGGGCTCGCGGTGAAAAACTGTTTTTT. It is translated as CASSSSGARGEKLFF.

This chain connects TRBV7-3 to TRBJ2-1; 7 nucleotides line up with TRBD2. The V gene's germline CDR1 is SGHTA and CDR2 FQGTGA. V lost 5 bases to trimming and J lost 6 bases; unmatched junction nucleotides: 7. CDR3 length: 14 residues. CDR3 in DNA: TGTGCCAGCAGCCCCAATGGGGGGGGCAATGAGCAGTTCTTC. Translated: CASSPNGGGNEQFF.

The chain uses TRBV15 and TRBJ1-2; D not resolved. Germline lookup yields CDR1 LNHNV and CDR2 YYDKDF (reference sequence). Deletions cut 0 bases from V and 8 bases from J, with 10 bases between. This CDR3 is 13 amino acids long. As DNA, the CDR3 is TGTGCCACCAGCAGAGATGGTACGGGGGGCTACACCTTC. Translated: CATSRDGTGGYTF.

This clone was observed a single time. This sequence joins TRBV18 and TRBJ1-1, with D tentatively TRBD1 (5 bases). The CDR3 extends over 14 amino acids. V lost 2 bases, J lost 6 bases, and 13 bases lay in between. Germline CDR1 reads KGHSH; CDR2 reads LQKENI. The CDR3 sequence: CASSPSLGAAEAFF. The CDR3 region has the DNA TGTGCCAGCTCACCATCTCTAGGGGCTGCTGAAGCTTTCTTT.

The chain couples TRBV11-2 to TRBJ1-4; perhaps TRBD1 as D (5 bases). The CDR3 consists of 15 residues. V gave up 0 bases and J gave up 8 bases, with 13 bases separating them. In germline, CDR1 is SGHAT, CDR2 FQNNGV. CDR3 coding DNA: TGTGCCAGCAGCTTAGAAAGGCATCAGGGAGAAAAACTGTTTTTT. Translated, it gives CASSLERHQGEKLFF.

This sequence joins TRBV5-1 and TRBJ1-2, with 9 bases lining up with TRBD1. The CDR3 is 15 residues long. Germline assignment: CDR1 SGHRS and CDR2 YFSETQ. J lost 0 bases, V lost 4 bases, and 4 bases had no gene match. The CDR3 region has the DNA TGCGCCAGCAGCCTCGGACAGGGGACTAACTATGGCTACACCTTC. Translated: CASSLGQGTNYGYTF.